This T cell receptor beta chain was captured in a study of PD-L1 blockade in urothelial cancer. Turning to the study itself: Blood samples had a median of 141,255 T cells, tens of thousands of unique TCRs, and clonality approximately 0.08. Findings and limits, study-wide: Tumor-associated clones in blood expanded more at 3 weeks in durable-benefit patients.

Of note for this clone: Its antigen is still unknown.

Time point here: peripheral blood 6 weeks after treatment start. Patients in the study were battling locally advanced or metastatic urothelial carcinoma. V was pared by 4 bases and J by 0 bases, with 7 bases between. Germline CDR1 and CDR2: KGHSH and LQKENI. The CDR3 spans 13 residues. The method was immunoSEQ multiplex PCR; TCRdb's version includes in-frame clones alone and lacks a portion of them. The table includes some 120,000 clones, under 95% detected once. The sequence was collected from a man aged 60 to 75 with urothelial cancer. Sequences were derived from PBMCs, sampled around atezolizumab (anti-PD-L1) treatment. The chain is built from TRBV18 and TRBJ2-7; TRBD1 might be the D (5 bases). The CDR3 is CASSQDTSYEQYF. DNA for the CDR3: TGTGCCAGCTCACAGGACACCTCCTACGAGCAGTACTTC.